The following is a T cell receptor beta chain sequence with its context. Its antigen is currently unknown. The sample comes from a study of T cell responses to AZD1222 COVID-19 vaccine. Germline CDR1 and CDR2: MDHEN and SYDVKM. The CDR3 loop spans 15 amino acids. The junction had 8 bases not matched to a gene; V was cut back by 3 bases and J by 8 bases. Pooling was applied to second doses at about 4 or about 12 weeks. TCRdb's copy holds only in-frame clones and misses some; the assay was immunoSEQ multiplex PCR. Here the sample spans just over 150,000 clones, around 87% being singletons. Study outcomes and limitations: CD4 TCRs covered the whole spike, strongest at regions 160-218 and 743-854.

This sequence originates from an adult who received the AZD1222 COVID-19 vaccine. The specimen was peripheral blood, collected 28 days after the second AZD1222 dose. The V gene is TRBV28, the J gene TRBJ2-1, with 9 bases lining up with TRBD2. The DNA of the CDR3 is TGTGCCAGCAGTTTGGGCGGGAGGGCCCCACATGAGCAGTTCTTC. It codes for CASSLGGRAPHEQFF.